The rows below give T cell receptor beta chains drawn from one sample of a study of identical twins. TCRdb reanalysed the 5' RACE reads using MiXCR and keeps one entry per CDR3 protein. The data contain about 530,000 distinct CDR3 sequences, 20% to 25% of them singletons. These records were also assigned to another study, of yellow fever vaccine responses in identical twins.

Specimen: CD4+ T cells sorted from blood. The receptors shown here come from a woman younger than 30 in good health. CDR3s include the opening cysteine and the closing phenylalanine or tryptophan. Each record gives: D gene, V gene, clone size, J gene, CDR3 DNA, CDR3 protein. The D gene is left open where the match is weak. Rows may omit the clone size; those that give it use once, few, many or a size class.

TRBD2	TRBV7-8	-	TRBJ2-5	TGTGCCAGCAGCCCGCTGACTAGCGGGGGGCGAGAGACCCAGTACTTC	CASSPLTSGGRETQYF
-	TRBV2	-	TRBJ2-5	TGTGCCAGCAGGGCTAGCACTAACCAAGAGACCCAGTACTTC	CASRASTNQETQYF
-	TRBV6-5	few	TRBJ2-5	TGTGCCAGCAGTTACCTGTTTAGCGGCAAAGAGACCCAGTACTTC	CASSYLFSGKETQYF
-	TRBV20-1	few	TRBJ2-7	TGCAGTGCTAGTAAGGCCGCAGGGCCCTACGAGCAGTACTTC	CSASKAAGPYEQYF
-	TRBV6-2/TRBV6-3	-	TRBJ2-5	TGTGCCAGCAGTTATTTCGATAGGGGGGAGACCCAGTACTTC	CASSYFDRGETQYF
-	TRBV20-1	few	TRBJ2-7	TGCAGTGCCGGCCGGGACACCGGCTACGAGCAGTACTTC	CSAGRDTGYEQYF
TRBD1	TRBV28	-	TRBJ2-1	TGTGCCAGCAACTCTCCGGGACAGGGACGTGGCAATGAGCAGTTCTTC	CASNSPGQGRGNEQFF
-	TRBV12-3/TRBV12-4	-	TRBJ2-1	TGTGCCAGCACCACAAATGGGGATGAGCAGTTCTTC	CASTTNGDEQFF
-	TRBV24-1	-	TRBJ2-3	TGTGCCACCAGTGGTAGGGCCACAGATACGCAGTATTTT	CATSGRATDTQYF
-	TRBV3-1	-	TRBJ2-5	TGTGCCAGCAGCCAAGTGGGCGAAGGCATGGAGACCCAGTACTTC	CASSQVGEGMETQYF
TRBD2	TRBV2	few	TRBJ2-3	TGTGCCAGCACCAGACTAGCGGTGTCTAGCACAGATACGCAGTATTTT	CASTRLAVSSTDTQYF
-	TRBV11-2	-	TRBJ2-6	TGTGCCAGCAGCTTAGTGGGAGTGAGAAGCGGCTCTGGGGCCAACGTCCTGACTTTC	CASSLVGVRSGSGANVLTF
TRBD1	TRBV5-6	-	TRBJ2-4	TGTGCCAGCAGCTTGGGGCCTACAGGGGTCAAAAACATTCAGTACTTC	CASSLGPTGVKNIQYF
TRBD2	TRBV18	-	TRBJ2-5	TGTGCCAGCTCACCACCCCTTGGCGGGAGGTTCCAAGAGACCCAGTACTTC	CASSPPLGGRFQETQYF
-	TRBV5-1	-	TRBJ1-1	TGCGCCAGCAGCCCCCTCCAGGGAAACACTGAAGCTTTCTTT	CASSPLQGNTEAFF
-	TRBV5-1	many	TRBJ1-5	TGCGCCAGCAGCCGGGAAACAGGGCCCAATCAGCCCCAGCATTTT	CASSRETGPNQPQHF
-	TRBV12-3/TRBV12-4	many	TRBJ1-6	TGTGCCAGCAGTTTAAGGCAGGGGAGGTCACCCCTCCACTTT	CASSLRQGRSPLHF
-	TRBV20-1	-	TRBJ2-2	TGCAGTGCTAGAGATCGAGGCTGGGGTGACGGGGAGCTGTTTTTT	CSARDRGWGDGELFF
TRBD1	TRBV4-1	-	TRBJ1-2	TGCGCCAGCAGCCAAGATCAGAACAGGGGGTGGTCTAACTATGGCTACACCTTC	CASSQDQNRGWSNYGYTF
TRBD1	TRBV7-2	-	TRBJ2-2	TGTGCCAGCAGCGCCCAACAGGGGGCGGGCGGGGAGCTGTTTTTT	CASSAQQGAGGELFF
-	TRBV20-1	-	TRBJ2-5	TGCAGTGCTCCCCTGGGACTTCAAGAGACCCAGTACTTC	CSAPLGLQETQYF
-	TRBV6-1	-	TRBJ2-5	TGTGCCAGCAAACCAAATGGGGGGAGTGTGCAAGAGACCCAGTACTTC	CASKPNGGSVQETQYF
TRBD2	TRBV3-1	-	TRBJ2-1	TGTGCCAGCAGCCAAGTACTAGCGGTGCACAATGAGCAGTTCTTC	CASSQVLAVHNEQFF
TRBD2	TRBV29-1	-	TRBJ2-1	TGCAGCGTTGATGAGGCGGCTAGCGGCCACAATGAGCAGTTCTTC	CSVDEAASGHNEQFF
-	TRBV7-8	few	TRBJ2-5	TGTGCCAGCAGCCGTCCGGGGACCCAGTACTTC	CASSRPGTQYF
TRBD2	TRBV12-3/TRBV12-4	-	TRBJ2-2	TGTGCCAGCAGCCCGGGCGGGAGAGACACCGGGGAGCTGTTTTTT	CASSPGGRDTGELFF
-	TRBV6-1	many	TRBJ2-2	TGTGCCAGCAGTCAAGGGAGGAACACCGGGGAGCTGTTTTTT	CASSQGRNTGELFF
-	TRBV12-3/TRBV12-4	few	TRBJ2-2	TGTGCCAGCAGTTCTTGGGACGAAGGGGAGCTGTTTTTT	CASSSWDEGELFF
TRBD2	TRBV20-1	-	TRBJ2-2	TGCAGTGCCCCCAGGCCTAGCGGGGGGCTCACGAACACCGGGGAGCTGTTTTTT	CSAPRPSGGLTNTGELFF
-	TRBV29-1	few	TRBJ2-3	TGCAGCGTTGAGGAGGGACGGAGCACAGATACGCAGTATTTT	CSVEEGRSTDTQYF
-	TRBV15	once	TRBJ2-3	TGTGCCACCAGCCGGACAAGGGAGACAGATACGCAGTATTTT	CATSRTRETDTQYF
-	TRBV4-2	few	TRBJ2-5	TGTGCCAGCAGCCAAGGCAGGGGTACGCCGGAGACCCAGTACTTC	CASSQGRGTPETQYF
TRBD2	TRBV12-3/TRBV12-4	few	TRBJ2-1	TGTGCCAGCACTCCCAGGACTAGCGGGAGTATCCATGAGCAGTTCTTC	CASTPRTSGSIHEQFF
-	TRBV9	-	TRBJ2-1	TGTGCCAGCAGCACCGTTGGGGGATCCTACAATGAGCAGTTCTTC	CASSTVGGSYNEQFF
-	TRBV2	few	TRBJ2-1	TGTGCCAGCAGTGCATGGGAGATCGATGAGCAGTTCTTC	CASSAWEIDEQFF
-	TRBV20-1	-	TRBJ2-5	TGCAGTGCTAGGGCGACAGCAAAAGAGACCCAGTACTTC	CSARATAKETQYF
TRBD2	TRBV6-2/TRBV6-3	-	TRBJ2-7	TGTGCCAGCAGTTACTCGACGGGAGGGCTCGGCGAGCAGTACTTC	CASSYSTGGLGEQYF